This T cell receptor beta chain came from a study of spatial heterogeneity in lung cancer. General study points: Intratumoral expanded alpha and beta TCR counts were found to track tumor mutation counts.

This clonotype ranks as medium-sized. Its antigen is not known. Germline CDR1 is SGHRS and CDR2 is YFSETQ. Trimming left V 6 bases short and J 1 base short, with 10 bases between. The CDR3 length is 13 residues. Documented time point: sample taken at primary tumor resection. TCRdb independently ran MiXCR on the 5' RACE reads; one entry per CDR3 protein. The data show around 9,000 distinct CDR3 sequences, 6% to 6.5% seen once. The receptor was isolated from a male donor with early-stage non-small cell lung cancer. V usage is TRBV5-1 and J usage is TRBJ1-1; D is unresolved. Specimen: lung tumor tissue, collected at surgery. CDR3 bases: TGCGCCAGCAAAGGAACGGCGAACACTGAAGCTTTCTTT. Residues: CASKGTANTEAFF.